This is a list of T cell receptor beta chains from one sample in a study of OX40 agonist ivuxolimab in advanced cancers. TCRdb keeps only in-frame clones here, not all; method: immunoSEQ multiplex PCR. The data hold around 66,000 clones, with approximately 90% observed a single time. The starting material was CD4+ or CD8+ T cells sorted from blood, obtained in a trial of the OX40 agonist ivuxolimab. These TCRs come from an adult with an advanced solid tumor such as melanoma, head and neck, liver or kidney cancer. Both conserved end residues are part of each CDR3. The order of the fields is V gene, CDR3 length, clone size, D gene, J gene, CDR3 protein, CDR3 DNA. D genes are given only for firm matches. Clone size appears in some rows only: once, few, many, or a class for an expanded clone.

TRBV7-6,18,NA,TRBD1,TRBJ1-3,CASSPVSGQGFSGNTIYF,TGTGCCAGCAGCCCGGTTTCGGGACAGGGATTCTCTGGAAACACCATATATTTT
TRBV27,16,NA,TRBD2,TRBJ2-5,CASSSGTRGGQETQYF,TGTGCCAGCAGTTCCGGGACTAGGGGGGGCCAAGAGACCCAGTACTTC
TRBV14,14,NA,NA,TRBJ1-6,CASSQDWGVSPLHF,TGTGCCAGCAGCCAAGATTGGGGGGTATCACCCCTCCACTTT
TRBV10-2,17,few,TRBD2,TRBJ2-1,CASRPGTSSSSYNEQFF,TGCGCCAGCAGGCCCGGGACTAGCTCTTCCTCCTACAATGAGCAGTTCTTC
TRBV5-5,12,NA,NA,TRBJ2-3,CASSLDTDTQYF,TGTGCCAGCAGCTTGGATACAGATACGCAGTATTTT
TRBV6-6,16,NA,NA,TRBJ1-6,CASSYSGRERPSPLHF,TGTGCCAGCAGTTACTCGGGGAGGGAGAGGCCGTCACCCCTCCACTTT
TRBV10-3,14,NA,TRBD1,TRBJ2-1,CAIARTGGLDEQFF,TGTGCCATCGCTCGGACAGGGGGCTTAGATGAGCAGTTCTTC
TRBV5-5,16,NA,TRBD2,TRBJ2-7,CASSQGFSGGSYEQYF,TGTGCCAGCAGCCAAGGCTTTAGCGGGGGGTCCTACGAGCAGTACTTC
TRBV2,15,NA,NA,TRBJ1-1,CASSGATGRFTEAFF,TGTGCCAGCAGTGGAGCCACAGGTAGATTTACTGAAGCTTTCTTT
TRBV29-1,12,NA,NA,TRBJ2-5,CSVSREQETQYF,TGCAGCGTTTCAAGAGAGCAAGAGACCCAGTACTTC
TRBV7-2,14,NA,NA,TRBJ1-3,CASRKGGEGNTIYF,TGTGCCAGCAGAAAGGGGGGAGAGGGAAACACCATATATTTT
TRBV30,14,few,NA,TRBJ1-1,CAWSVGIMNTEAFF,TGTGCCTGGAGCGTCGGAATCATGAACACTGAAGCTTTCTTT
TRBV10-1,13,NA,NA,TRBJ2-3,CASSATGTDTQYF,TGCGCCAGCAGCGCTACAGGGACAGATACGCAGTATTTT
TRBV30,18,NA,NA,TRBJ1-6,CAWSVLSGLGSYNSPLHF,TGTGCCTGGAGTGTACTATCGGGGCTCGGGTCGTATAATTCACCCCTCCACTTT
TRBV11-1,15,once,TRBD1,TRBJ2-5,CASSLDTGAQETQYF,TGTGCCAGCAGCTTAGATACAGGGGCGCAGGAGACCCAGTACTTC
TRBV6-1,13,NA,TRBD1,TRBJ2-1,CASTRDRGYEQFF,TGTGCCAGCACCCGGGACAGGGGGTATGAGCAGTTCTTC
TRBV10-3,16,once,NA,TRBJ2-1,CALGGGGIGDGSEQFF,TGTGCCCTAGGAGGGGGGGGAATAGGTGACGGCAGTGAGCAGTTCTTC
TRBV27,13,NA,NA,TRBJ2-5,CASSSTVKETQYF,TGTGCCAGCAGTTCAACAGTAAAAGAGACCCAGTACTTC
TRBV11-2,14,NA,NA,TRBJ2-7,CASSPVTGIYEQYF,TGTGCCAGCAGCCCGGTAACAGGGATCTACGAGCAGTACTTC
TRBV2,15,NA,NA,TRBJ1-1,CASSEATGRNTEAFF,TGTGCCAGCAGTGAAGCGACGGGCCGGAACACTGAAGCTTTCTTT
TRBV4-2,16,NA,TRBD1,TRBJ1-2,CASSQDPRQGAAGYTF,TGTGCCAGCAGCCAAGACCCCCGACAGGGAGCCGCTGGCTACACCTTC
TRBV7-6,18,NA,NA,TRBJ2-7,CASSLVPPDVDICPEQYF,TGTGCCAGCAGCTTAGTCCCACCCGACGTGGATATATGCCCCGAGCAGTACTTC
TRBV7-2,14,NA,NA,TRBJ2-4,CASSLTLQGSIQYF,TGTGCCAGCAGCCTAACCCTACAGGGTTCCATTCAGTACTTC
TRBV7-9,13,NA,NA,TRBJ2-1,CASSLEAPNEQFF,TGTGCCAGCAGCTTAGAAGCCCCCAATGAGCAGTTCTTC
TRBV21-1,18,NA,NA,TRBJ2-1,CASSKSIFGLAGGNEQFF,TGTGCCAGCAGCAAAAGTATCTTTGGACTAGCGGGGGGGAATGAGCAGTTCTTC
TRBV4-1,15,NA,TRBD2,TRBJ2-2,CASSPQAGVTGELFF,TGCGCCAGCAGCCCCCAAGCGGGGGTGACCGGGGAGCTGTTTTTT
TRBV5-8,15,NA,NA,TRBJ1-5,CASGHAGANNQPQHF,TGTGCCAGCGGCCACGCGGGGGCCAACAATCAGCCCCAGCATTTT
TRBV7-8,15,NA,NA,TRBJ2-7,CASSPGPQSLYEQYF,TGTGCCAGCAGCCCCGGCCCACAGAGCCTCTACGAGCAGTACTTC
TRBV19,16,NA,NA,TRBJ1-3,CASSIGGSRSGNTIYF,TGTGCCAGTAGTATAGGTGGCTCCCGCTCTGGAAACACCATATATTTT
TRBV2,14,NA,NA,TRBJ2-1,CASTGTLSYNEQFF,TGTGCCAGCACCGGGACCTTATCCTACAATGAGCAGTTCTTC
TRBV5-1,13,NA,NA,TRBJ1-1,CASSSGLNTEAFF,TGCGCCAGCAGTTCAGGGTTGAACACTGAAGCTTTCTTT
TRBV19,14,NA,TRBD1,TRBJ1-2,CASTVDRAGYGYTF,TGTGCCAGTACTGTGGACAGGGCAGGCTATGGCTACACCTTC
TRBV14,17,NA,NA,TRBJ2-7,CASSQDKSPGYPYEQYF,TGTGCCAGCAGCCAAGATAAATCCCCAGGGTATCCCTACGAGCAGTACTTC
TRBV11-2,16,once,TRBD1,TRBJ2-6,CASSLGQPSGANVLTF,TGTGCCAGCAGCTTGGGACAGCCCTCTGGGGCCAACGTCCTGACTTTC
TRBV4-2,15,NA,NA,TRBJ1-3,CASSQGPTSGNTIYF,TGTGCCAGCAGCCAAGGGCCAACCTCTGGAAACACCATATATTTT
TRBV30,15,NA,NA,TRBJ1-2,CAWSPPGLYGDGYTF,TGTGCCTGGAGTCCGCCGGGGCTATACGGCGATGGCTACACCTTC
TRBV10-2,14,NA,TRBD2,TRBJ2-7,CASSELLATYEQYF,TGCGCCAGCAGTGAGTTACTAGCGACCTACGAGCAGTACTTC
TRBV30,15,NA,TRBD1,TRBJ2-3,CAWSSHRGRADTQYF,TGTGCCTGGAGTTCCCACAGGGGGCGGGCAGATACGCAGTATTTT
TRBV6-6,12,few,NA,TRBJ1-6,CASSRQNSPLHF,TGTGCCAGCAGCCGACAGAATTCACCCCTCCACTTT
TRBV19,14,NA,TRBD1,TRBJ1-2,CASSIPDREGSYTF,TGTGCCAGTAGTATCCCGGACAGGGAAGGTTCCTACACCTTC
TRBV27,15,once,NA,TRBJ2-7,CASSPGHPGFYEQYF,TGTGCCAGCAGTCCTGGACACCCAGGGTTCTACGAGCAGTACTTC
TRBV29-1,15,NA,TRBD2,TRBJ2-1,CSVTGGAAGENEQFF,TGCAGCGTGACTGGCGGGGCAGCGGGGGAAAATGAGCAGTTCTTC
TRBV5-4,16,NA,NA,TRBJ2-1,CASIGAPGLGYNEQFF,TGTGCCAGCATCGGGGCACCTGGCCTTGGGTACAATGAGCAGTTCTTC
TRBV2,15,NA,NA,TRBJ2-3,CATRSEWPSTDTQYF,TGTGCCACCAGGAGCGAGTGGCCTAGCACAGATACGCAGTATTTT
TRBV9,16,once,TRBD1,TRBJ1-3,CASSFRGGQAGNTIYF,TGTGCCAGCAGCTTCCGAGGGGGACAGGCTGGAAACACCATATATTTT
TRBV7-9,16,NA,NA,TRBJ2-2,CASSLVGGRNTGELFF,TGTGCCAGCAGCTTAGTAGGGGGGCGGAACACCGGGGAGCTGTTTTTT
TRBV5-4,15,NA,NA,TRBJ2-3,CASSLVAVPTDTQYF,TGTGCCAGCAGCTTGGTAGCGGTCCCCACAGATACGCAGTATTTT
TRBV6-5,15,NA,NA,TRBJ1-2,CASSYLQGGNYGYTF,TGTGCCAGCAGTTACTTACAGGGAGGTAACTATGGCTACACCTTC
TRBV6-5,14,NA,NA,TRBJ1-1,CASKSRHESTEAFF,TGTGCCAGCAAATCTCGACATGAGAGCACTGAAGCTTTCTTT
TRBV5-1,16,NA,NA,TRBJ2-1,CASSLGLAPDYNEQFF,TGCGCCAGCAGCTTGGGGCTAGCTCCGGACTACAATGAGCAGTTCTTC
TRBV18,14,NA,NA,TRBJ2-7,CASSPPSLSYEQYF,TGTGCCAGCTCACCACCGAGCCTCTCCTACGAGCAGTACTTC
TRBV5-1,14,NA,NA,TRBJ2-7,CASSLAGNDGEQYF,TGCGCCAGCAGCTTGGCTGGGAACGACGGAGAGCAGTACTTC
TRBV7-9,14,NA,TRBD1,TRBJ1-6,CASSFGDRDSPLHF,TGTGCCAGCAGCTTTGGGGACAGGGATTCACCCCTCCACTTT
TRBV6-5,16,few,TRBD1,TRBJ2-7,CASSSIGTGGADEQYF,TGTGCCAGCAGTTCAATCGGGACAGGGGGCGCGGACGAGCAGTACTTC